This T cell receptor beta chain appears in the sequencing data of a study of tumor-infiltrating lymphocytes in primary liver carcinoma. TCR beta cDNA came from about 500 ng total RNA, primed with a constant-region primer. For TCR beta, libraries were produced by three nested multiplex PCR rounds using slightly modified ARM-PCR. Use of TRBV1-TRBV30 forward primers with a C-beta reverse primer characterized the first two PCR rounds, which lasted about 9 cycles each. TCRdb fed the multiplex PCR reads into MiXCR, producing one record per CDR3 protein. Of about 25,000 distinct CDR3 sequences listed, around 77% are singletons. Each 20-30 mg portion of unsorted bulk tissue served as the source for co-extraction of RNA and DNA. Note on this clonotype: In this CDR3 the conserved last residue, phenylalanine or tryptophan, is missing, so a read error is likely.

The CDR3 runs to 15 residues. Germline-derived CDR1 and CDR2 are MNHEY and SVGAGI. The sequenced material came from liver tumor tissue from sampling region 5. Subset defined: tumor region T5, tumor centre. The chain combines TRBV6-5 with TRBJ2-4; D not certain. The TCR was taken from a woman aged 25 to 39 with primary liver carcinoma and hepatitis B virus infection. The CDR3, as DNA: TGTGCTAGCAGTTACTACCCCCCCCCTGTGGACATTCAGTACTGC. Translation: CASSYYPPPVDIQYC.